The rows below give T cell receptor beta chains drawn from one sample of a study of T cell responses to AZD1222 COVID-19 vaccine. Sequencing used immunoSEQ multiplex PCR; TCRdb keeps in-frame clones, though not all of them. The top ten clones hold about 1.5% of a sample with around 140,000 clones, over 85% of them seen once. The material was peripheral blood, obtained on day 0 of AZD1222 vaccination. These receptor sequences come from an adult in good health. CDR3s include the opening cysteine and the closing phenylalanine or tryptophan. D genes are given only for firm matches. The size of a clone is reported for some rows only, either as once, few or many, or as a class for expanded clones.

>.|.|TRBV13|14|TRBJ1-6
CASSSRQYNSPLHF
TGTGCCAGCAGCTCCCGACAGTATAATTCACCCCTCCACTTT
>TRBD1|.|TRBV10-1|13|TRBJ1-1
CASSEKTGGKAFF
TGCGCCAGCAGTGAGAAAACAGGGGGTAAAGCTTTCTTT
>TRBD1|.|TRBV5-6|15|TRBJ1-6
CASSLSGQGNSPLHF
TGTGCCAGCAGCCTATCGGGACAGGGTAATTCACCCCTCCACTTT
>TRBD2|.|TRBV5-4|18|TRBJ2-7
CASSSSGLAGTGGYEQYF
TGTGCCAGCAGCAGCTCGGGACTAGCGGGGACGGGGGGCTACGAGCAGTACTTC
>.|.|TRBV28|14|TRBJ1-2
CASSLPSRRLENTF
TGTGCCAGCAGTTTACCTAGCCGGCGGTTGGAAAACACCTTC
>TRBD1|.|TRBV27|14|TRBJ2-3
CASSLRTGWDTQYF
TGTGCCAGCAGTCTCAGGACAGGTTGGGATACGCAGTATTTT
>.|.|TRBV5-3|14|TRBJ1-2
CARSLAGVNYGYTF
TGTGCCAGAAGCTTGGCGGGGGTCAACTATGGCTACACCTTC
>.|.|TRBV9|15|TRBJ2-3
CASSGPGRRSDTQYF
TGTGCCAGCAGCGGGCCGGGACGGAGGTCAGATACGCAGTATTTT
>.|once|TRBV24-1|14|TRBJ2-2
CATSDPRTTGELFF
TGTGCCACCAGTGACCCGAGGACAACCGGGGAGCTGTTTTTT
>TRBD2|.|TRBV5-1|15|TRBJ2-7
CASSLGLAALYEQYF
TGCGCCAGCAGCTTGGGACTAGCGGCTCTCTACGAGCAGTACTTC
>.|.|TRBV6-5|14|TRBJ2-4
CASKQTLAKNIQYF
TGTGCCAGCAAACAGACTTTAGCCAAAAACATTCAGTACTTC
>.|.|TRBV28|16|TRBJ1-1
CASSGGSPGLNTEAFF
TGTGCCAGTTCGGGAGGCTCTCCGGGTCTGAACACTGAAGCTTTCTTT
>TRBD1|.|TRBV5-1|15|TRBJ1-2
CASSLGAGGSYGYTF
TGCGCCAGCAGCTTGGGGGCAGGGGGTTCCTATGGCTACACCTTC
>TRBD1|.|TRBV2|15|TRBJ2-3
CASSEGGQGTDTQYF
TGTGCCAGCAGTGAAGGTGGACAGGGGACAGATACGCAGTATTTT
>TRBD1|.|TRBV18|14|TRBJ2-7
CASSQSGQGTEQYF
TGTGCCAGCTCACAATCGGGACAGGGCACCGAGCAGTACTTC
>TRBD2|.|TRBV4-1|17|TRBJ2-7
CASSHLLYSSGVGEQYF
TGCGCCAGCAGCCACCTCTTATACTCTAGCGGGGTGGGCGAGCAGTACTTC
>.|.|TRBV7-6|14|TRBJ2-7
CASSFGGNSYEQYF
TGTGCCAGCAGCTTTGGAGGGAACTCCTACGAGCAGTACTTC
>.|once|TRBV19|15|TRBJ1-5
CASIKRDGHNQPQHF
TGTGCCAGTATAAAAAGGGACGGGCACAATCAGCCCCAGCATTTT
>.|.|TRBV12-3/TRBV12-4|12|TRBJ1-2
CASSLEWDGYTF
TGTGCCAGCAGTTTAGAATGGGATGGCTACACCTTC
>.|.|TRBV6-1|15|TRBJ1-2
CASSEASQSLYGYTF
TGTGCCAGCAGTGAAGCATCGCAGTCCCTCTATGGCTACACCTTC
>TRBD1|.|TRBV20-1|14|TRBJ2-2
CSASNRGNTGELFF
TGCAGTGCTAGTAACAGGGGCAACACCGGGGAGCTGTTTTTT
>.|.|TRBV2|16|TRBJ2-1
CASSFPSGTQRGEQFF
TGTGCCAGCAGTTTCCCATCCGGGACCCAACGGGGTGAGCAGTTCTTC
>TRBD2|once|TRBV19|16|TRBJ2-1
CATKSDGLAGDVEQFF
TGTGCCACGAAGAGCGACGGACTAGCGGGAGACGTCGAGCAGTTCTTC
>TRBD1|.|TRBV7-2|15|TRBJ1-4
CASSDRRTGDEKLFF
TGTGCCAGCAGCGACCGGAGGACAGGGGATGAAAAACTGTTTTTT
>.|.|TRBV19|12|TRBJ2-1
CASSSYRDPLIF
TGTGCCAGTAGTTCATACCGGGACCCACTAATCTTC
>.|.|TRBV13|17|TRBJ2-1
CASSSILLAYSYNEQFF
TGTGCCAGCAGCTCAATCCTATTAGCGTACTCCTACAATGAGCAGTTCTTC
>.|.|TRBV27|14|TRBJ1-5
CASSPGQINQPQHF
TGTGCCAGCAGTCCCGGACAGATCAATCAGCCCCAGCATTTT
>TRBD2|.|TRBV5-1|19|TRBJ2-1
CASSPPFRRENRFPNEQFF
TGCGCCAGCAGCCCCCCTTTTAGGCGGGAGAACCGTTTTCCCAATGAGCAGTTCTTC
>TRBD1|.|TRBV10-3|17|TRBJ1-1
CAISEWATGGENFEAFF
TGTGCCATCAGTGAGTGGGCTACAGGGGGCGAAAACTTTGAAGCTTTCTTT
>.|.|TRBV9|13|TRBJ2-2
CASSVEITGELFF
TGTGCCAGCAGCGTAGAGATCACCGGGGAGCTGTTTTTT
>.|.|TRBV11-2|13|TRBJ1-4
CASSLVDNEKLFF
TGTGCCAGCAGCTTAGTTGACAATGAAAAACTGTTTTTT
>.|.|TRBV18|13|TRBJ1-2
CASSPRFDYGYTF
TGTGCCAGCTCACCACGGTTTGACTATGGCTACACCTTC
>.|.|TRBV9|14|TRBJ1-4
CASSVGPNPEKLFF
TGTGCCAGCAGCGTCGGCCCTAACCCTGAAAAACTGTTTTTT
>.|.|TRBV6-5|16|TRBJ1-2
CASSYSIGGGPYGYTF
TGTGCCAGCAGTTACTCGATAGGCGGAGGTCCGTATGGCTACACCTTC
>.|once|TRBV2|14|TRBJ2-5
CASSTPGVWETQYF
TGTGCCAGCAGTACCCCCGGGGTTTGGGAGACCCAGTACTTC
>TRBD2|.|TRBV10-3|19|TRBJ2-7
CATRPSSLGTSGAGVEQYF
TGTGCCACCCGCCCCTCCTCCCTGGGGACTAGCGGGGCCGGAGTGGAGCAGTACTTC
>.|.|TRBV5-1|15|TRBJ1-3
CASSGQPVSGNTIYF
TGCGCCAGCAGCGGTCAGCCGGTCTCTGGAAACACCATATATTTT
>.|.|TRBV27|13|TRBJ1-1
CASSMMEDTEAFF
TGTGCCAGCAGCATGATGGAGGACACTGAAGCTTTCTTT
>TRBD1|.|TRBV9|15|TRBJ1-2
CASSHQTGEDYGYTF
TGTGCCAGCAGCCACCAGACAGGGGAGGACTATGGCTACACCTTC
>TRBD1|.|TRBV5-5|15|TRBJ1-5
CASSPGSRQGGIQHF
TGTGCCAGCAGCCCGGGATCAAGACAGGGAGGAATCCAGCATTTT
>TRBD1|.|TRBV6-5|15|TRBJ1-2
CASILVQGAAYGYTF
TGTGCCAGCATCTTAGTACAGGGGGCCGCCTATGGCTACACCTTC
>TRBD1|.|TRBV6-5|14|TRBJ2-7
CASSWDRGAYEQYF
TGTGCCAGCAGTTGGGACAGGGGAGCCTACGAGCAGTACTTC
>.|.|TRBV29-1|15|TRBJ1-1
CSARWDPGRETEAFF
TGCAGCGCCAGATGGGACCCAGGAAGGGAAACTGAAGCTTTCTTT
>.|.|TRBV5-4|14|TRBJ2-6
CASSLEPGANVLTF
TGTGCCAGCAGCTTGGAACCTGGGGCCAACGTCCTGACTTTC
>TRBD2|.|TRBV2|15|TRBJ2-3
CASSVSGSVSDTQYF
TGTGCCAGCAGTGTTAGCGGGAGTGTTTCAGATACGCAGTATTTT
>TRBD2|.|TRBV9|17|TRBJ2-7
CASSAGLAGARSYEQYF
TGTGCCAGCAGCGCGGGACTAGCGGGAGCGAGGTCCTACGAGCAGTACTTC
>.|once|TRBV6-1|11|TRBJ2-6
CASSRANVLTF
TGTGCCAGCAGTAGGGCCAACGTCCTGACTTTC
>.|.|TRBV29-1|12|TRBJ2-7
CSASQGPYEQYF
TGCAGCGCCTCTCAGGGGCCCTACGAGCAGTACTTC
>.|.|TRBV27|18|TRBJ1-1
CASSLWRVEGRGNTEAFF
TGTGCCAGCAGTTTATGGAGAGTGGAAGGGAGGGGGAACACTGAAGCTTTCTTT
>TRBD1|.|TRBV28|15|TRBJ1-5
CASSQITGGTQPQHF
TGTGCCAGCAGCCAAATTACAGGGGGCACTCAGCCCCAGCATTTT
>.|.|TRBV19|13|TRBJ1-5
CASSMWGGQPQHF
TGTGCCAGTAGTATGTGGGGCGGTCAGCCCCAGCATTTT
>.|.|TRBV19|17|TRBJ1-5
CASSSRTGFLVSQPQHF
TGTGCCAGTAGTTCGAGGACCGGGTTTTTGGTCAGTCAGCCCCAGCATTTT
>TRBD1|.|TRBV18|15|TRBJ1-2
CASSRTGGGNYGYTF
TGTGCCAGCTCACGGACAGGGGGCGGTAACTATGGCTACACCTTC
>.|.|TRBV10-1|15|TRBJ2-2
CASSEGRRNTGELFF
TGCGCCAGCAGTGAAGGCCGGAGAAACACCGGGGAGCTGTTTTTT
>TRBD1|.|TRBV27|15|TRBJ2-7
CASSSPGQGGNEQYF
TGTGCCAGCAGTTCCCCGGGACAGGGGGGGAACGAGCAGTACTTC